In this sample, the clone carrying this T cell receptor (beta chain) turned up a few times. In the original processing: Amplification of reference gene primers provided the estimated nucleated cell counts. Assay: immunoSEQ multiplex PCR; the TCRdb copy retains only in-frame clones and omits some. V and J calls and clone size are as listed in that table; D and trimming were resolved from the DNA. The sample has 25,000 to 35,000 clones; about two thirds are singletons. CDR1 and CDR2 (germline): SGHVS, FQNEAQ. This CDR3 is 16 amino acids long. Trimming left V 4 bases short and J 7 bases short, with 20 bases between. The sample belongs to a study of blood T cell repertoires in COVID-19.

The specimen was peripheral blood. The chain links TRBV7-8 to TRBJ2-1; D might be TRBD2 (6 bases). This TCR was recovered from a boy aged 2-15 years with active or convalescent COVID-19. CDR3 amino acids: CASSSPLAQSSNEQFF. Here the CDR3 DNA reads TGTGCCAGCAGCTCTCCACTAGCACAGTCATCGAATGAGCAGTTCTTC.